The 18 T cell receptor beta chains in this list originate from one sample, sequenced in a study of control samples from healthy donors and cancer patients. TCRdb's table, derived via immunoSEQ multiplex PCR, lists solely in-frame clones and lacks some. The sample holds approximately 110,000 clones, around 88% seen once. The sample comprised blood. The receptor set was obtained from a woman aged 50 to 65 in good health.

The rearrangement uses TRBV3-1 (or the pseudogene TRBV3-2) and TRBJ2-6; tentative D call: TRBD1 (6 bases). Trimming shortened V by 2 bases and J by 2 bases, and 13 bases separated the two germline ends. The CDR3 length is 17 residues. The germline V gene has CDR1 LGHDT and CDR2 YNNKEL (reference sequence). CDR3 sequence (DNA): TGTGCCAGCAGCCAAATTTTAAGGGGGACTGGGGCCAACGTCCTGACTTTC. Translating it yields CASSQILRGTGANVLTF.

This clone was counted a single time. The V call is TRBV29-1, the J call TRBJ2-3; D might be TRBD2 (5 bases). In germline, CDR1 is SQVTM, CDR2 ANQGSEA. This CDR3 is 12 amino acids long. Between the trimmed V and J ends, which lost 5 bases and 6 bases, there was a span of 12 bases. CDR3: CSVLSGADTQYF. The CDR3, as DNA: TGCAGCGTTCTCAGCGGAGCGGATACGCAGTATTTT.

The chain couples TRBV30 to TRBJ2-3, with D perhaps TRBD1 (6 bases). Germline CDR1 GTSNPN, CDR2 SVGIG (reference sequence). The CDR3 consists of 15 residues. The germline V and J ends were trimmed by 2 bases and 6 bases, with 18 bases remaining between them. The CDR3 sequence: CAWSIGTLHRDTQYF. The CDR3 nucleotides are TGTGCCTGGAGTATTGGGACACTACACCGCGATACGCAGTATTTT.

The gene calls are TRBV7-6 and TRBJ2-7; 9 positions match TRBD1. Trimming removed 1 base from V and 6 bases from J; junction bases left unmatched: 10. From germline, CDR1 is SGHVS and CDR2 FNYEAQ. The CDR3 is 16 residues long. For the CDR3, the DNA is TGTGCCAGCAGCTTAGTGGTGCAGGGACAGGGCATCGAGCAGTACTTC. This translates into CASSLVVQGQGIEQYF.

This chain joins TRBV7-9 and TRBJ1-2, with D possibly being TRBD1 (6 bases). This CDR3 is built from 16 residues. Trimming removed 5 bases from V and 2 bases from J, with 18 bases in between. Germline loops: CDR1 SEHNR, CDR2 FQNEAQ (reference sequence). CDR3 sequence (DNA): TGTGCCAGCAGCCAAACCCACAGGGCGGGAAACTATGGCTACACCTTC. Its translation: CASSQTHRAGNYGYTF.

This chain uses TRBV28 with TRBJ1-1; the D is unclear. Germline assignment: CDR1 MDHEN and CDR2 SYDVKM. Trimming shortened V by 10 bases and J by 1 base, and 7 bases separated the two germline ends. This CDR3 spans 11 amino acids. In DNA, the CDR3 is TGTGCCACCCTTGGGAACACTGAAGCTTTCTTT. The encoded protein is CATLGNTEAFF.

A few counts support this clone. The CDR3 loop reads CASSLWGRGVTNTEAFF. CDR3 coding DNA: TGTGCCAGCAGCCTATGGGGACGGGGGGTGACGAACACTGAAGCTTTCTTT. This sequence joins TRBV27 and TRBJ1-1; a weak D match, TRBD1 (5 bases). The CDR3 runs 17 residues. Germline CDR1 is MNHEY and CDR2 is SMNVEV (reference sequence). Trimming left V 6 bases short and J 1 base short, with 21 bases between.

The rearrangement links TRBV11-3 to TRBJ1-1; D ambiguous. Trimming took 5 bases from V and 2 from J, leaving 12 bases between them. This CDR3 has 14 residues. Germline V gives CDR1 SGHNT, CDR2 YENEEA. DNA for the CDR3: TGTGCCAGCAGCCCGGACTCATCCAACACTGAAGCTTTCTTT. Its protein product is CASSPDSSNTEAFF.

This clone has only one observation. The chain is built from TRBV18 and TRBJ2-7, with TRBD2 as a possible D gene (6 bases). The V end was cut by 2 bases, the J end by 7 bases, with 12 bases between. Germline values: CDR1 KGHSH, CDR2 LQKENI. This CDR3 comprises 13 residues. The CDR3 DNA sequence: TGTGCCAGCTCACCAAATACTGCGGGGGAGCAGTACGTC. Translation gives CASSPNTAGEQYV.

This clone was seen only a few times. This chain joins TRBV2 and TRBJ1-6, with no clear D. Looked up from germline, CDR1 is SNHLY and CDR2 is FYNNEI. The CDR3 totals 13 residues. Trimming stripped 1 base from V and 9 bases from J, with 7 bases between. As DNA, the CDR3 is TGTGCCAGCAGTGAAGGGAAGGGTTCACCCCTCCACTTT. Residues: CASSEGKGSPLHF. Drawing the rest from reference TRBV2 and TRBJ1-6, the complete variable domain is EPEVTQTPSHQVTQMGQEVILRCVPISNHLYFYWYRQILGQKVEFLVSFYNNEISEKSEIFDDQFSVERPDGSNFTLKIRSTKLEDSAMYFCASSEGKGSPLHFGNGTRLTVT.

The V gene is TRBV10-1, the J gene TRBJ2-7; 7 bases match TRBD1. Germline CDR1 reads WNHNN; CDR2 reads SYGVQD (reference sequence). The CDR3 runs to 17 residues. V lost 2 bases to trimming and J lost 5 bases; unmatched junction nucleotides: 15. This CDR3 reads CASSEDTTGAVANEQYV. Here the CDR3 DNA reads TGCGCCAGCAGTGAGGATACTACAGGGGCCGTTGCGAACGAGCAGTACGTC.

Here the CDR3 reads CSASRQGGEKLFF. The CDR3 bases are TGCAGTGCTAGTCGCCAGGGGGGAGAAAAACTGTTTTTT. The chain combines TRBV20-1 with TRBJ1-4; 7 positions agree with TRBD1. The CDR3 length is 13 residues. J gave up 8 bases and V 3 bases, and 6 bases lay outside the gene matches. Germline V gene data show CDR1 as DFQATT and CDR2 as SNEGSKA (reference sequence).

The chain couples TRBV27 to TRBJ1-6, with 9 bases that match TRBD1. This CDR3 has 16 amino acids. V lost 5 bases and J lost 9; bases outside the gene matches: 11. From germline, CDR1 is MNHEY and CDR2 SMNVEV (reference sequence). In nucleotides, the CDR3 is TGTGCCAGCAGTCCCCTACAGGGGGCGATAGGTTCACCCCTCCACTTT. Translating it yields CASSPLQGAIGSPLHF.

The chain joins TRBV6-1 to TRBJ1-4; D may be TRBD1 (5 bases). CDR3 length: 12 amino acids. The ends were cut back, 2 bases at V and 14 bases at J, with 12 bases in the middle. Per germline, CDR1 MNHNS and CDR2 SASEGT. The CDR3 here is CASSELGAGLFF. As DNA, the CDR3 is TGTGCCAGCAGTGAATTAGGGGCCGGGCTGTTTTTT.

J is TRBJ1-1 and V is TRBV6-4, with D perhaps matching TRBD1 (6 bases). This CDR3 comprises 14 residues. Germline V CDR1 and CDR2: MRHNA, SNTAGT. Trimming left V 3 bases short and J 2 bases short, with 10 bases between. The DNA for the CDR3 is TGTGCCAGCAGTGAGGACAGTTTAAACACTGAAGCTTTCTTT. Protein: CASSEDSLNTEAFF.

The chain uses TRBV10-1 and TRBJ1-4, with D possibly matching TRBD1 (6 bases). Germline lookup yields CDR1 WNHNN and CDR2 SYGVQD (reference sequence). V lost 9 bases and J lost 8, with 19 bases in between. The CDR3 is 14 residues long. The CDR3 spells CARAGDTLREKLFF. DNA of the CDR3: TGCGCCAGGGCGGGGGACACCCTACGGGAAAAACTGTTTTTT.

The genes are TRBV19 and TRBJ1-5; D is possibly TRBD1 (5 bases). The CDR3 covers 12 residues. V was trimmed by 9 bases and J by 6 bases, leaving 12 bases between them. Germline lookup yields CDR1 LNHDA and CDR2 SQIVND (reference sequence). CDR3 protein: CASDPGTQPQHF. The CDR3 DNA sequence: TGTGCCAGCGACCCAGGGACTCAGCCCCAGCATTTT.

The chain carries TRBV23-1 and TRBJ2-7; possible D gene TRBD1, 5 bases. TRBV23-1 is assigned to the ORF class and has an uncertain function. Trimming removed 1 base from V and 2 bases from J, with 18 bases in between. CDR3 length: 17 residues. The CDR3 is CASSQFGFRVQAYEQYF. CDR3 nucleotides: TGCGCCAGCAGTCAATTTGGGTTCAGGGTTCAGGCCTACGAGCAGTACTTC.